The 16 T cell receptor beta chains in this list originate from one sample, sequenced in a study of T cell repertoires in cytomegalovirus infection. Each CDR3 protein gets one entry after TCRdb re-called the reads with MiXCR. Of about 920,000 distinct CDR3 sequences listed, around 29% are singletons. Their target antigens are unknown. This sample comprised cultured CD8+ T cells from PBMCs, obtained from culture after CMV antigen stimulation. These receptors were collected from a human donor in good health (CMV status not recorded). Some clones in this sample may be carry-over from other donors' samples.

The chain couples TRBV7-8 to TRBJ2-7; 7 bases line up with TRBD2. Germline loops: CDR1 SGHVS, CDR2 FQNEAQ. This CDR3 comprises 15 residues. V dropped 4 bases and J dropped 3; count of bases not matched to a gene: 9. The CDR3 sequence: CASSSRGEENYEQYF. The CDR3 bases are TGTGCCAGCAGCTCTCGGGGGGAGGAAAACTACGAGCAGTACTTC.

The table lists this clonotype with a few counts. The chain links TRBV7-9 to TRBJ1-3, with D possibly matching TRBD1 (6 bases). The CDR3 is 16 amino acids. Looked up from germline, CDR1 is SEHNR and CDR2 is FQNEAQ (reference sequence). The V gene lost 0 bases and the J gene lost 4 bases, with 13 bases spanning the gap. CDR3 in DNA: TGTGCCAGCAGCTTAGCGAGGCGGACAGCCGGAAACACCATATATTTT. It yields the protein CASSLARRTAGNTIYF.

The rearrangement links TRBV9 to TRBJ2-1, with D tentatively TRBD2 (7 bases). CDR3 length: 15 amino acids. Trimming removed 4 bases from V and 5 bases from J, with 16 bases in between. Germline V gene sequence: CDR1 SGDLS, CDR2 YYNGEE. The CDR3 DNA sequence: TGTGCCAGCAGCACCCGAGGGAGGGGGGACAATGAGCAGTTCTTC. Encoded protein: CASSTRGRGDNEQFF.

The table lists this clonotype with a few counts. V usage is TRBV29-1 and J usage is TRBJ2-3; possibly TRBD2 for D (5 bases). Germline CDR1 SQVTM, CDR2 ANQGSEA. The CDR3 spans 14 residues. The V gene lost 6 bases and the J gene lost 4 bases, with 17 bases spanning the gap. CDR3 DNA: TGCAGCGTCCAGAGGGCGTGGGAGTCAGATACGCAGTATTTT. Protein: CSVQRAWESDTQYF.

In this sample, this clonotype turned up a few times. The chain carries TRBV29-1 and TRBJ2-5; TRBD1 might be the D (5 bases). This CDR3 has 13 amino acids. Per germline, CDR1 SQVTM and CDR2 ANQGSEA. The ends were cut back, 4 bases at V and 0 bases at J, with 9 bases in the middle. The CDR3 nucleotides read TGCAGCGTTGCCAGACAGAACCAAGAGACCCAGTACTTC. The encoded protein is CSVARQNQETQYF.

The chain has TRBV6-5 and TRBJ2-1; a weak D match, TRBD2 (6 bases). The CDR3 length is 14 residues. Germline V CDR1 and CDR2: MNHEY, SVGAGI. V lost 4 bases and J lost 5, with 12 bases in between. The CDR3 DNA is TGTGCCAGCAGTTTGCGCGGGGATGACAATGAGCAGTTCTTC. As protein: CASSLRGDDNEQFF.

This clonotype was counted a single time. This chain joins TRBV9 and TRBJ1-6; TRBD1 agrees at 8 bases. Germline loops: CDR1 SGDLS, CDR2 YYNGEE. This CDR3 spans 14 amino acids. Unmatched junction bases numbered 8, after V lost 7 bases and J lost 8 bases. This CDR3 reads CASPGDRRDSPLHF. The CDR3 nucleotides read TGTGCCAGCCCGGGGGACAGGAGAGATTCACCCCTCCACTTT.

This clonotype was seen repeatedly, ten times or more. This sequence joins TRBV7-9 and TRBJ1-2; 7 positions agree with TRBD1. After removal of 5 bases from V and 5 bases from J, the junction contained 5 bases not matched to a gene. The CDR3 consists of 13 residues. Germline-derived CDR1 and CDR2 are SEHNR and FQNEAQ (reference sequence). The CDR3 nucleotides read TGTGCCAGCAGCCCCACAGGGGAATATGGCTACACCTTC. Amino acid sequence: CASSPTGEYGYTF. Full variable domain (rest looked up from reference TRBV7-9 and TRBJ1-2): DTGVSQNPRHKITKRGQNVTFRCDPISEHNRLYWYRQTLGQGPEFLTYFQNEAQLEKSRLLSDRFSAERPKGSFSTLEIQRTEQGDSAMYLCASSPTGEYGYTFGSGTRLTVV.

This clonotype was detected a few times. J is TRBJ1-5 and V is TRBV2; no clear D. The CDR3 consists of 15 residues. Trimming stripped 0 bases from V and 3 bases from J, with 9 bases between. CDR1 SNHLY and CDR2 FYNNEI come from the germline V gene. This CDR3 is CASSEAGPFNQPQHF. The DNA of the CDR3 is TGTGCCAGCAGTGAAGCGGGCCCCTTCAATCAGCCCCAGCATTTT.

This clonotype appeared many times. The V call is TRBV14, the J call TRBJ2-7; TRBD2 matches at 7 bases. The CDR3 sequence is 16 residues long. J lost 3 bases, V lost 0 bases, and 8 bases had no gene match. Germline V gene sequence: CDR1 SGHDN, CDR2 FVKESK. The CDR3 is CASSQDEGTIDYEQYF. In nucleotides, the CDR3 is TGTGCCAGCAGCCAAGATGAAGGGACTATTGACTACGAGCAGTACTTC.

The chain has TRBV15 and TRBJ2-1; D is ambiguous. With 1 base removed from V and 1 base from J, the gap between germline ends came to 8 bases. Germline loops: CDR1 LNHNV, CDR2 YYDKDF (reference sequence). The CDR3 has 15 residues. CDR3 sequence: CATSRAGNSYNEQFF. CDR3 nucleotide sequence: TGTGCCACCAGCAGAGCGGGTAATTCCTACAATGAGCAGTTCTTC.

This clonotype was recorded many times. V gene TRBV6-1 combines with J gene TRBJ2-7, with 10 nucleotides matching TRBD1. The CDR3 loop spans 14 amino acids. After removal of 6 bases from V and 3 bases from J, the junction contained 5 bases not matched to a gene. CDR1 MNHNS and CDR2 SASEGT come from the germline V gene. The CDR3 loop reads CASSNGQGDYEQYV. As DNA, the CDR3 is TGTGCCAGCAGCAATGGACAGGGGGACTACGAGCAGTACGTC.

At least ten counts were recorded for this clonotype. The chain is built from TRBV7-9 and TRBJ2-2; the D is unclear. Germline-derived CDR1 and CDR2 are SEHNR and FQNEAQ (reference sequence). The CDR3 contains 16 residues. Trimming took off 4 bases at V and 5 bases at J, with 17 bases between the two ends. CDR3 DNA: TGTGCCAGCAGCTCCCCCCTGACACCCCGGACCGGGGAGCTGTTTTTT. It encodes CASSSPLTPRTGELFF.

This clonotype was counted a few times. This chain connects TRBV4-1 to TRBJ2-1; the D gene is possibly TRBD1 (6 bases). Germline lookup yields CDR1 MGHRA and CDR2 YSYEKL. The CDR3 consists of 15 residues. The ends were cut back, 4 bases at V and 4 bases at J, with 14 bases in the middle. The CDR3 here is CASSLEDSEYNEQFF. As DNA, the CDR3 is TGCGCCAGCAGCCTCGAGGACAGCGAGTACAATGAGCAGTTCTTC.

In this sample, this clonotype turned up a few times. The chain recombines TRBV6-5 with TRBJ1-1; unclear D gene. The CDR3 has 13 residues. The V gene's germline CDR1 is MNHEY and CDR2 SVGAGI. The V end lost 6 bases, the J end lost 1 base, and 9 bases lay between the germline ends. CDR3 region: CASSSTANTEAFF. The CDR3 nucleotides are TGTGCCAGCAGCTCAACAGCGAACACTGAAGCTTTCTTT.

This clonotype was seen a few times. DNA for the CDR3: TGTGCCAGCAGTTACCTCCCTTCGACAGCAGACCCTTCCTACAATGAGCAGTTCTTC. As protein: CASSYLPSTADPSYNEQFF. The chain recombines TRBV6-2 or TRBV6-3 with TRBJ2-1, with D perhaps TRBD1 (5 bases). This CDR3 spans 19 amino acids. V shed 2 bases and J shed 1 base, with 21 bases lying between them. From germline, CDR1 is MNHEY and CDR2 SVGEGT.